The rows below give T cell receptor beta chains drawn from one sample of a study of blood T cell repertoires in COVID-19. The repertoire was sequenced with immunoSEQ multiplex PCR; TCRdb's copy has only in-frame clones and lacks some. The table shows roughly 200,000 clones, with 88% occurring only once. The source material was peripheral blood. These receptors all stem from a man between 40 and 49 years old with active or convalescent COVID-19. Both conserved end residues are part of each CDR3. A D gene is named only where the DNA matches it firmly. Clone size is stated in some rows and not others, as once, few, many or a class when expanded.

d_call | clone_size | j_call | v_call | cdr3_nt | cdr3_aa
TRBD1 | . | TRBJ2-3 | TRBV7-2 | TGTGCCAGCAGCTTAGCGGCCGGGACAGGGGGCTCTGATACGCAGTATTTT | CASSLAAGTGGSDTQYF
TRBD2 | . | TRBJ2-7 | TRBV7-7 | TGTGCTAGCAGCTTAGGAGTCGCTAGCGGGGTAGATGAGCAGTACTTC | CASSLGVASGVDEQYF
TRBD1 | . | TRBJ2-7 | TRBV6-4 | TGTGCCAGCAGTAGGGGACAGGGGACCTACGAGCAGTACTTC | CASSRGQGTYEQYF
TRBD1 | . | TRBJ2-2 | TRBV7-9 | TGTGCCAGCAGGGCCTCCGGGACAGGAAACACCGGGGAGCTGTTTTTT | CASRASGTGNTGELFF
. | . | TRBJ1-2 | TRBV14 | TGTGCCAGCAGCCAATTAACAGGGAGTTTACATGGCTACACCTTC | CASSQLTGSLHGYTF
TRBD1 | . | TRBJ1-2 | TRBV27 | TGTGCCAGCAGTCTAGACAGGGACGCGTCTGGCTACACCTTC | CASSLDRDASGYTF
TRBD1 | . | TRBJ2-3 | TRBV5-1 | TGCGCCAGCACAGGACAGGGGGCGCGAGATACGCAGTATTTT | CASTGQGARDTQYF
. | . | TRBJ2-4 | TRBV6-5 | TGTGCCAGCGGTCCGAACGTGGGGACTAAAAACATTCAGTACTTC | CASGPNVGTKNIQYF
TRBD1 | . | TRBJ1-5 | TRBV2 | TGTGCCAGCAGTGCCGATCGACAGGGGCAGCCCCAGCATTTT | CASSADRQGQPQHF
TRBD1 | . | TRBJ1-2 | TRBV19 | TGTGCCAGTAGTATCCCGGGACAGGGACTATATGGCTACACCTTC | CASSIPGQGLYGYTF
. | . | TRBJ1-3 | TRBV11-3 | TGTGCCAGCAGCCTTGGAAACACCATATATTTT | CASSLGNTIYF
. | once | TRBJ2-3 | TRBV4-1 | TGCGCCAGCAGCCCAACCACAGGCACAGATACGCAGTATTTT | CASSPTTGTDTQYF
. | . | TRBJ2-7 | TRBV7-2 | TGTGCCAGCAGCCCGGACTCAGCGGGCGTTTCCTACGAGCAGTACTTC | CASSPDSAGVSYEQYF
TRBD1 | . | TRBJ2-7 | TRBV7-2 | TGTGCCAGCAGCTTAGCGCGTTACCCGGGACAGACCTACGAGCAGTACTTC | CASSLARYPGQTYEQYF
. | once | TRBJ2-7 | TRBV11-2 | TGTGCCAGCAGCTTAGATTTTGCGGGGATCGAGCAGTACTTC | CASSLDFAGIEQYF
. | . | TRBJ1-4 | TRBV6-1 | TGTGCCAGCAGTGAAGGGGGGAGGGGTACGGGGTTTTTT | CASSEGGRGTGFF
. | . | TRBJ2-1 | TRBV28 | TGTGCCAGCAGTTTACCCACAGGGCCGATAAGCTCCTACAATGAGCAGTTCTTC | CASSLPTGPISSYNEQFF
. | . | TRBJ1-3 | TRBV27 | TGTGCCAGCAGTTTATCACCAGCGTTCTCTGGAAACACCATATATTTT | CASSLSPAFSGNTIYF
TRBD2 | . | TRBJ2-2 | TRBV24-1 | TGTGCCACCAGTGATTTGGGGGGGGAAACCGGGGAGCTGTTTTTT | CATSDLGGETGELFF
TRBD1 | . | TRBJ1-2 | TRBV29-1 | TGCAGCGTTGTACATCAGAGGACAGGGGCCTCCTATGGCTACACCTTC | CSVVHQRTGASYGYTF
TRBD2 | . | TRBJ2-4 | TRBV6-6 | TGTGCCAGCAGTTCACGGACTAGCGGGTTAGACATTCAGTACTTC | CASSSRTSGLDIQYF
TRBD1 | . | TRBJ2-3 | TRBV3-1/TRBV3-2 | TGTGCCAGCAGCCAGGACAGGGGGAATGGAGATACGCAGTATTTT | CASSQDRGNGDTQYF
TRBD2 | . | TRBJ2-5 | TRBV5-1 | TGCGCCAGCAGCACTCGGGAGGGTGAGACCCAGTACTTC | CASSTREGETQYF
. | once | TRBJ1-1 | TRBV4-3 | TGCGCCAGCAGCCGTAGCAGGGTTGTCGGCACTGAAGCTTTCTTT | CASSRSRVVGTEAFF
TRBD2 | . | TRBJ2-3 | TRBV11-3 | TGTGCCAGCAGACCTCGACTAGCGGGATACACAGATACGCAGTATTTT | CASRPRLAGYTDTQYF
. | . | TRBJ1-5 | TRBV24-1 | TGTGCCACCAGTGGCCAGGGTGGCGGCAATCAGCCCCAGCATTTT | CATSGQGGGNQPQHF
. | . | TRBJ2-1 | TRBV18 | TGTGCCAGCTCATCACAGCAGGTCATGACCGCCCGTGCTGAGCAGTTCTTC | CASSSQQVMTARAEQFF
. | . | TRBJ1-1 | TRBV19 | TGTGCCATACAGGGGAACACTGAAGCTTTCTTT | CAIQGNTEAFF
. | . | TRBJ2-3 | TRBV4-1 | TGCGCCAGCAGCCAAGACTCCGGGACATACTACACAGATACGCAGTATTTT | CASSQDSGTYYTDTQYF
TRBD2 | . | TRBJ2-7 | TRBV30 | TGTGCCTGGAGTCTACTCGGGACTAGAATTCTCGAGCAGTACTTC | CAWSLLGTRILEQYF
TRBD1 | . | TRBJ2-4 | TRBV3-1/TRBV3-2 | TGTGCCAGCAGCCAAGAACCGGGACAGGGACTAGCCAAAAACATTCAGTACTTC | CASSQEPGQGLAKNIQYF
. | . | TRBJ1-4 | TRBV29-1 | TGCAGCGCAAGCGGTAGAGGGTATGAAAAACTGTTTTTT | CSASGRGYEKLFF
. | . | TRBJ1-2 | TRBV12-3/TRBV12-4 | TGTGCCAGTGCAAAGACAGGCCTCTATGGCTACACCTTC | CASAKTGLYGYTF
. | . | TRBJ2-5 | TRBV11-2 | TGTGCCAGCAGCTTAAGTCCCCGGGGGAGGGGGAGTCGAGAGACCCAGTACTTC | CASSLSPRGRGSRETQYF
TRBD1 | . | TRBJ1-5 | TRBV28 | TGTGCCAGCAGCGGGACAGATAGCAATCAGCCCCAGCATTTT | CASSGTDSNQPQHF
TRBD1 | . | TRBJ2-1 | TRBV3-1/TRBV3-2 | TGTGCCAGCAGCCTCGGGACAGGGCTCCATGAGCAGTTCTTC | CASSLGTGLHEQFF
. | . | TRBJ1-1 | TRBV7-8 | TGTGCCAGCAGCTCGGGACACCTGAACACTGAAGCTTTCTTT | CASSSGHLNTEAFF
. | . | TRBJ1-4 | TRBV5-1 | TGCGCCAGCAGCTTGGTTCAGACGGGAGGTGAAAAACTGTTTTTT | CASSLVQTGGEKLFF
. | . | TRBJ1-4 | TRBV5-1 | TGCGCCAGCAGCTGGTCTAATCGGTATAATGAAAAACTGTTTTTT | CASSWSNRYNEKLFF
TRBD1 | . | TRBJ2-1 | TRBV7-6 | TGTGCCAGCAGCTTAGAAGGGTCTACAGGGGTCGATGAGCAGTTCTTC | CASSLEGSTGVDEQFF
. | . | TRBJ1-1 | TRBV7-3 | TGTGCCAGCAGCTTGAGCCCAGGGATGAACACTGAAGCTTTCTTT | CASSLSPGMNTEAFF
. | . | TRBJ2-7 | TRBV24-1 | TGTGCCACCAGTGATACGGGGACTTCCTACGAGCAGTACTTC | CATSDTGTSYEQYF
. | . | TRBJ2-1 | TRBV7-9 | TGTGCCAGCAGCTTAGTAGTTAGGGCTAGCGAGCCCAATGAGCAGTTCTTC | CASSLVVRASEPNEQFF
. | . | TRBJ2-7 | TRBV15 | TGTGCCACCAGCAGAGATCGGTACGAGCAGTACTTC | CATSRDRYEQYF
. | . | TRBJ1-1 | TRBV11-2 | TGTGCCAGCAGCCGACAGGACACTGAAGCTTTCTTT | CASSRQDTEAFF
. | . | TRBJ2-2 | TRBV28 | TGTGCCACCCGGGTGGAGACGGCGTCCACCGGGGAGCTGTTTTTT | CATRVETASTGELFF
. | . | TRBJ1-1 | TRBV7-9 | TGTGCCAGCAGCTCCCCCCCAGGGACTCCTGAAGCTTTCTTT | CASSSPPGTPEAFF
TRBD1 | . | TRBJ2-6 | TRBV5-1 | TGCGCCAGCAGCTTGGCCGACAGGGCTTCCAACGTCCTGACTTTC | CASSLADRASNVLTF
TRBD2 | . | TRBJ2-2 | TRBV4-2 | TGTGCCAGCAGCCAAGTTCGGACTAGCAATGCCGGGGAGCTGTTTTTT | CASSQVRTSNAGELFF
. | few | TRBJ1-3 | TRBV15 | TGTGCCACCAGCAGAGTAACAGGGTACACCATATATTTT | CATSRVTGYTIYF
TRBD1 | . | TRBJ1-5 | TRBV5-4 | TGTGCCAGCAGCTTGACTCCGGGACAGGGACTGGGTGGCAATCAGCCCCAGCATTTT | CASSLTPGQGLGGNQPQHF